This entry concerns a single TCR beta chain. These data belong to a study of cytomegalovirus exposure and HLA in healthy donors. Overall study context: An analysis done earlier identified some 120 million unique TCR beta sequences from 190 million or so T cells.

The study ran its PCR with 60 Vbeta and 13 Jbeta primers. Sequencing used immunoSEQ multiplex PCR; TCRdb keeps in-frame clones, though not all of them. Found here are 150,000 to 200,000 clones, 75% to 90% of them singletons; the top ten hold roughly 6.2%. CDR1 SGHAT and CDR2 FQDESV come from the germline V gene (reference sequence). V lost 5 bases and J lost 6; bases outside the gene matches: 17. The CDR3 is 17 amino acids. This receptor was obtained from a male donor in good health and CMV-seropositive. The chain combines TRBV11-1 with TRBJ2-7; 9 bases map to TRBD1. Sequences were obtained from PBMCs. CDR3 sequence: CASSPAESGTGRSEQYF. As DNA, the CDR3 is TGTGCCAGCAGCCCAGCCGAATCCGGGACAGGGAGGAGCGAGCAGTACTTC.